This TCR beta chain was documented in a study of cytomegalovirus exposure and HLA in healthy donors. Vbeta (60) and Jbeta (13) primers were used in the PCR. Assay: immunoSEQ multiplex PCR; the TCRdb copy retains only in-frame clones and omits some. Of some 190,000 clones listed, about three quarters are singletons. The TCR originated in a woman in her twenties or thirties in good health and CMV-seropositive. The sequencing sample was made of PBMCs.

CDR3 protein: CASSIGPGAGAYTF. CDR3 nucleotides: TGTGCCAGTAGTATAGGACCGGGCGCAGGGGCCTACACCTTC. The chain couples TRBV19 to TRBJ1-2; D might be TRBD1 (6 bases). V dropped 1 base and J dropped 10 bases, with 16 bases sitting between them. This CDR3 has 14 amino acids. Germline V gives CDR1 LNHDA, CDR2 SQIVND (reference sequence). Supplemented by reference TRBV19 and TRBJ1-2, the full variable domain reads DGGITQSPKYLFRKEGQNVTLSCEQNLNHDAMYWYRQDPGQGLRLIYYSQIVNDFQKGDIAEGYSVSREKKESFPLTVTSAQKNPTAFYLCASSIGPGAGAYTFGSGTRLTVV.